This T cell receptor beta chain originates from a study of T cells in Graves' hyperthyroidism and ophthalmopathy. TCR beta CDR3 region amplification was performed from RNA transcripts. An initial round of RT-PCR targeting the TCR CDR3 relied on the HTBI primer set. TCRdb re-analysed the multiplex PCR reads in MiXCR, keeping a single row per CDR3 protein. The sample lists 350,000 to 500,000 distinct CDR3 sequences; roughly 13% were seen once. Study-wide results and limits: In validation, the model predicted ophthalmopathy. These predictions came a median about 6.8 months before onset.

This CDR3 is 15 amino acids long. The trim removed 4 bases at V and 4 bases at J, leaving 7 bases unmatched. Investigators excluded patients with uncontrolled infection, other autoimmune disease, pregnancy or lactation. Clinical symptoms, serum thyroxine, TRAb, thyroid ultrasound and orbital computed tomography informed diagnoses. PBMCs were obtained from about 9.9 ml fresh peripheral blood. At least ten counts were recorded for this clonotype. Its antigen is currently unknown. The rearrangement uses TRBV12-3 or TRBV12-4 and TRBJ2-1, with TRBD2 matching 7 bases. The receptor was derived from a young woman with Graves' hyperthyroidism. Sequencing was carried out using blood. The CDR3 sequence: CASSSLAVTYNEQFF. In nucleotides, the CDR3 is TGTGCCAGCAGTTCTCTAGCGGTAACGTACAATGAGCAGTTCTTC.